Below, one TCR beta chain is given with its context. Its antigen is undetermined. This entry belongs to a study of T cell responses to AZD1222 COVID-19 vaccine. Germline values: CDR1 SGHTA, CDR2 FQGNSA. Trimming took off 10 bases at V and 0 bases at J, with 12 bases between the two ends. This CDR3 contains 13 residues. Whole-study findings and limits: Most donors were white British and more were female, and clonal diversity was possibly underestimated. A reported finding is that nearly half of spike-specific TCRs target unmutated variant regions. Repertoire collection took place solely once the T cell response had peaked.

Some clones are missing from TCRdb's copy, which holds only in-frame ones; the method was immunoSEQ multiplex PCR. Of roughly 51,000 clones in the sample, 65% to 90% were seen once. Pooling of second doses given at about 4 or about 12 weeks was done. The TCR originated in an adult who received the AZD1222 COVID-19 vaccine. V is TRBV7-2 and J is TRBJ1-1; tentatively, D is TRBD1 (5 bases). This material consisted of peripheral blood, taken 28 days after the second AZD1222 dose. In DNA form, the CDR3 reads TGTGCCATCAAACCCAGGGTGAACACTGAAGCTTTCTTT. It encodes CAIKPRVNTEAFF.